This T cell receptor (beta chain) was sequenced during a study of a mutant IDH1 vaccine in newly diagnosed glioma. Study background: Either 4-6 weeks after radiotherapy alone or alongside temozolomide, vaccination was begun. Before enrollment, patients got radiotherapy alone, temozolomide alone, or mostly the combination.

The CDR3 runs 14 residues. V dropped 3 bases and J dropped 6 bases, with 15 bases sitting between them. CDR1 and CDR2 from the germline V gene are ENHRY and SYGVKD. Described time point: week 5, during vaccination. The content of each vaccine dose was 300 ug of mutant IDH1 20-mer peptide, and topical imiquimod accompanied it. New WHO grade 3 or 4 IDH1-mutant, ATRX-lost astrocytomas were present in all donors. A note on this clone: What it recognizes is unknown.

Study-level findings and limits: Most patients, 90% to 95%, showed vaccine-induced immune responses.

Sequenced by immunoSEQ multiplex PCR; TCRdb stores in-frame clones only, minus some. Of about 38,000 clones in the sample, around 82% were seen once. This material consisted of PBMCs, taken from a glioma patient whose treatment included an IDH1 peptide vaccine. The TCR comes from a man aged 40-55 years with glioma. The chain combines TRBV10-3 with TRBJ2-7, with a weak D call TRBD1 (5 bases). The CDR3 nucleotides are TGTGCCATCAGTGAACAGGTATCTACGAGCGAGCAGTACTTC. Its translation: CAISEQVSTSEQYF.